Sequencing of this TCR beta chain was carried out in a study of blood T cell repertoires in COVID-19. Looking at the study overall: Samples representing acute and convalescent COVID-19 were sourced from the United States, Italy and Spain. T cells, B-cell-depleted T cells, or PBMCs provided the cDNA or gDNA that served as material.

CDR1 is MNHEY, CDR2 SVGEGT, per germline. This CDR3 has 15 amino acids. V shed 5 bases and J 6 bases; nucleotides not matched to a gene: 9. Under the authors' procedure: Reference gene primer amplification gave nucleated cell count estimates. The table came from immunoSEQ multiplex PCR; TCRdb's copy has only in-frame clones and leaves some out. The DNA gave D and trimming, while V, J and clone size come from that table. In the table there are about 41,000 clones, about four fifths of which are singletons. This TCR was recovered from a woman at least 80 years old with acute or convalescent COVID-19. The sequenced sample was peripheral blood. V is TRBV6-2 or TRBV6-3 and J is TRBJ1-2, with 10 bases fitting TRBD1. CDR3 in amino acids: CASSPRQGALDGYTF. The CDR3 DNA is TGTGCCAGCAGTCCCAGACAGGGGGCTTTGGATGGCTACACCTTC.